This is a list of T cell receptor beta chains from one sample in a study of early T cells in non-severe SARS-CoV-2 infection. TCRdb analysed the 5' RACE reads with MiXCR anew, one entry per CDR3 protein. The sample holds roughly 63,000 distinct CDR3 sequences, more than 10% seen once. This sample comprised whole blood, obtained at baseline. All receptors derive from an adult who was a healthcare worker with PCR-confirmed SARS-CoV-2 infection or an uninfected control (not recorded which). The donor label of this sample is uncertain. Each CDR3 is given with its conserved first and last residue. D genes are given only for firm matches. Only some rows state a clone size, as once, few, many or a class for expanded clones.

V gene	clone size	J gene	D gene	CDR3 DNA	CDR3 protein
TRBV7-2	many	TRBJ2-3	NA	TGTGCCAGCAGCTTAGGGACTACAGATACGCAGTATTTT	CASSLGTTDTQYF
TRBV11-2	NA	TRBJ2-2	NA	TGTGCCAGCAGCCCAGTAAAGGGGAGCACCGGGGAGCTGTTTTTT	CASSPVKGSTGELFF
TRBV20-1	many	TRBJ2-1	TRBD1	TGCAGTGCCCGCCGGGACAGGGGGGCCTGGGGTAGCTCCTACAATGAGCAGTTCTTC	CSARRDRGAWGSSYNEQFF
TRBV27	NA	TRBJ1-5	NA	TGTGCCAGCAGTCTGGGGGCGGCCAATCAGCCCCAGCATTTT	CASSLGAANQPQHF
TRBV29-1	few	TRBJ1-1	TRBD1	TGCAGCGTTGAAGGGGTAGGGACAGGGGAAAAAGCTTTCTTT	CSVEGVGTGEKAFF
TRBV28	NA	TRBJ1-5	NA	TGTGCCAGCAGTTTAGTCGGGGGAAATCAGCCCCAGCATTTT	CASSLVGGNQPQHF
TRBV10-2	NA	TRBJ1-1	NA	TGCGCCAGCAGTGAAGGCAGGGTGCTTGAAGCTTTCTTT	CASSEGRVLEAFF
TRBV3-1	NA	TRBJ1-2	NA	TGTGCCAGCAGCTTCCAATTCAGTGGCTACACCTTC	CASSFQFSGYTF
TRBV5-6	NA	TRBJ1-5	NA	TGTGCCAGCAGCTTCGGGGGCATTAGCAATCAGCCCCAGCATTTT	CASSFGGISNQPQHF
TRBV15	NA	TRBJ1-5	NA	TGTGCCACCGGGCCAGCTTATCAGCCCCAGCATTTT	CATGPAYQPQHF
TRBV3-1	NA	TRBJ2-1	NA	TGTGCCAGCAGCCAGCTAGCGATCAGTGAGCAGTTCTTC	CASSQLAISEQFF
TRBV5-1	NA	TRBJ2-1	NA	TGCGCCAGCAGCGCCACCAACAAATACAATGAGCAGTTCTTC	CASSATNKYNEQFF
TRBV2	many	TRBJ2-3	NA	TGTGCCAGCAGTCTGACAGGTAGCACAGATACGCAGTATTTT	CASSLTGSTDTQYF
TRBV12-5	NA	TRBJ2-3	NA	TGTGCTAGTGGTTCAACAGGATCTAGCACAGATACGCAGTATTTT	CASGSTGSSTDTQYF
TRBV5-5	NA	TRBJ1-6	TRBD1	TGTGCCAGCAGCTTGCCCGGGACAGGCAGTTCACCCCTCCACTTT	CASSLPGTGSSPLHF
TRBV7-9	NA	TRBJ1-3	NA	TGTGCCAGCAACAGAATGTCCCCGGGACCTCCAAACACCATATATTTT	CASNRMSPGPPNTIYF
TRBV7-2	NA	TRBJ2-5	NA	TGTGCCAGCAGCTTAGCGGGGACGGAAGAGACCCAGTACTTC	CASSLAGTEETQYF
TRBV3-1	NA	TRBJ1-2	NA	TGTGCCAGCAGCCAATTGGCCGAGTATGGCTACACCTTC	CASSQLAEYGYTF
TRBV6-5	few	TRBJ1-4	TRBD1	TGTGCCAGCAGTTACTCGATCGGACAGGGACGGAAAGAAAAACTGTTTTTT	CASSYSIGQGRKEKLFF
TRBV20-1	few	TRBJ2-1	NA	TGCAGTGCTAGAGATCGGGGCAGCAGCTCCTACAATGAGCAGTTCTTC	CSARDRGSSSYNEQFF
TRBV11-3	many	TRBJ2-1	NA	TGTGCCAGCAGAGACAGGGCGGGGTGCAATGAGCAGTTCTTC	CASRDRAGCNEQFF
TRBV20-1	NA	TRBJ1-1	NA	TGCAGTAGCAAGGGGGGCGTGAACACTGAAGCTTTCTTT	CSSKGGVNTEAFF
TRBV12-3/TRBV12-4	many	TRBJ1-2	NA	TGTGCCAGCAGTGGAGCAGGGTATGGCTACACCTTC	CASSGAGYGYTF
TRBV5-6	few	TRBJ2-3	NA	TGTGCCAGCAGCCGAACCGACGGTAGCACAGATACGCAGTATTTT	CASSRTDGSTDTQYF
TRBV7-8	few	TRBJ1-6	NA	TGTGCCAGCAGCTTAGCGGTGTCAGTTCGGTCGGCACCCCTCCACTTT	CASSLAVSVRSAPLHF
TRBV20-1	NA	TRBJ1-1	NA	TGCAGTGCTAGAAACAGGAACACTGAAGCTTTCTTT	CSARNRNTEAFF
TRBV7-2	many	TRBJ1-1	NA	TGTGCCAGCAGCTTCGGTCCTGTGGGGGAAGCTTTCTTT	CASSFGPVGEAFF
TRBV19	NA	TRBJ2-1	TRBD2	TGTGCCAGTAGTATAGGGACTAGCGGGGTATACAATGAGCAGTTCTTC	CASSIGTSGVYNEQFF
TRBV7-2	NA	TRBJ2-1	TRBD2	TGTGCCAGCAGCTTGGGGACTAGCTTCAATGAGCAGTTCTTC	CASSLGTSFNEQFF
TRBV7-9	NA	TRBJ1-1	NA	TGTGCCAGCAGCTCCCCCGGCACTGAAGCTTTCTTT	CASSSPGTEAFF
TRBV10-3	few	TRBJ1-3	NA	TGTGCCATCAGCCCGAGGGGCGAGGGGCACTATTTT	CAISPRGEGHYF
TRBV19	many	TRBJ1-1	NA	TGTGCCAGTAGTTCGTTAACGAAGGGGACTGAAGCTTTCTTT	CASSSLTKGTEAFF
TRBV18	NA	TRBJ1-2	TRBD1	TGTGCCAGCTCACCCCGATACAGGGGGAATAACTATGGCTACACCTTC	CASSPRYRGNNYGYTF
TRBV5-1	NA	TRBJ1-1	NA	TGCGCCAGCAGCTTGCCCCCCGGGACATTGAACACTGAAGCTTTCTTT	CASSLPPGTLNTEAFF
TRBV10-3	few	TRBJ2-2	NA	TGTGCCATCAGTAACCTGGGGGGTTACGCGAACACCGGGGAGCTGTTTTTT	CAISNLGGYANTGELFF
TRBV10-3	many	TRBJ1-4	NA	TGTGCCATCAGTGAGCGGGGAATCGAAAAACTGTTTTTT	CAISERGIEKLFF
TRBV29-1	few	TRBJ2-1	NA	TGCAGCGGGGCCCCCGGGGGCGGGGTTTACAATGAGCAGTTCTTC	CSGAPGGGVYNEQFF
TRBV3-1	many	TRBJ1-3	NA	TGTGCCAGCAGCCCCTATACTGGAAACACCATATATTTT	CASSPYTGNTIYF
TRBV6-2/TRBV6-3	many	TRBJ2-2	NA	TGTGCCAGCATCGTTGACGGAAGAAAAGGGGAGCTGTTTTTT	CASIVDGRKGELFF
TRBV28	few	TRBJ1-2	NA	TGTGCCAGCAGTTTATCCCCGGGGGCGGGCACCTTC	CASSLSPGAGTF
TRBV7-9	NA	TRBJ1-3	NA	TGTGCCAGCAGCTTAGCAGTCCGGACAGACTCTGGAAACACCATATATTTT	CASSLAVRTDSGNTIYF
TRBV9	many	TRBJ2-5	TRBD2	TGTGCCAGCGCCGTGGGAGCGGGGAACCAAGAGACCCAGTACTTC	CASAVGAGNQETQYF
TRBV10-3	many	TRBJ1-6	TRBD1	TGTGCCATCAGTGAGGGACAGGGGAACTATAATTCACCCCTCCACTTT	CAISEGQGNYNSPLHF
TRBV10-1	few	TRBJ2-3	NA	TGCGCCAGCAGCGCGACAGGGACTAGCACAGATACGCAGTATTTT	CASSATGTSTDTQYF
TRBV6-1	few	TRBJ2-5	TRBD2	TGTGCCAGCAGTCCTCGCGTAGCGGGGGGGCCGGGGCAAGAGACCCAGTACTTC	CASSPRVAGGPGQETQYF
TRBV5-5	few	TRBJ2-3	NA	TGTGCCAGCAGCGTTAGCACAGATACGCAGTATTTT	CASSVSTDTQYF
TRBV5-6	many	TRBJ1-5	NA	TGTGCCAGCAGCTTGTTAAACGCCGCCGGGCAGCCCCAGCATTTT	CASSLLNAAGQPQHF
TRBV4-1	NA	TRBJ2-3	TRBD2	TGCGCCAGCAGCTCTCGACTAGCGGGGGCTAGCACAGATACGCAGTATTTT	CASSSRLAGASTDTQYF